This T cell receptor beta chain was captured by sequencing in a study of blood T cell repertoires in COVID-19. Turning to the study itself: Sites across the United States, Italy and Spain contributed samples from acute and convalescent COVID-19.

This clone has only one observation. The method was immunoSEQ multiplex PCR; TCRdb's version includes in-frame clones alone and lacks a portion of them. The table records some 270,000 clones, 84% of them present only once. The CDR3 loop spans 12 amino acids. Trimming left V 6 bases short and J 6 bases short, with 11 bases between. The V gene's germline CDR1 is MDHEN and CDR2 SYDVKM. This clonotype was obtained from a woman aged 35 to 49 who had recovered from COVID-19. V and J are TRBV28 and TRBJ1-2; D perhaps matches TRBD1 (6 bases). Sequencing used peripheral blood. The CDR3 is CASRPRQDGYTF. The CDR3 nucleotides read TGTGCCAGCAGACCTCGACAGGATGGCTACACCTTC.